Listed here are 11 T cell receptor beta chains from one sample, sequenced in a study of identical twins. MiXCR, applied by TCRdb to the 5' RACE reads, yields one record per CDR3 protein. Of some 320,000 distinct CDR3 sequences listed, about 12% were seen once; the top ten hold just over 7%. The same data also contributed to another study, on yellow fever vaccine responses in identical twins.

The source material was CD8+ T cells sorted from blood. These receptor sequences come from a woman aged 18-29 years in good health.

As to this clonotype: Sequence at one end of the junction differs from germline and may be a read error. The CDR3, as DNA: TGTGCCAGCAGAGAAGACCAGGGGGGCACAGATACGCAGTATTTT. Amino acid sequence: CASREDQGGTDTQYF. The rearrangement uses TRBV2 and TRBJ2-3, with 7 bases lining up with TRBD1. The V gene's germline CDR1 is SNHLY and CDR2 FYNNEI. CDR3 length: 15 amino acids.

This clonotype was seen a few times. This chain links TRBV7-9 with TRBJ2-7; D call uncertain. There are 12 residues in the CDR3. V gave up 4 bases and J gave up 4 bases, with 8 bases separating them. The germline CDR1 and CDR2 sequences are SEHNR and FQNEAQ (reference sequence). The CDR3 DNA sequence: TGTGCCAGCAGCTGGGCCACGTACGAGCAGTACTTC. This sequence encodes CASSWATYEQYF.

The CDR3 sequence: CSARDRHGAYEQYF. The DNA for the CDR3 is TGCAGTGCTAGAGATCGGCACGGGGCCTACGAGCAGTACTTC. The gene calls are TRBV20-1 and TRBJ2-7, with a tentative D call TRBD2 (5 bases). This CDR3 has 14 amino acids. With 0 bases removed from V and 2 bases from J, the gap between germline ends came to 11 bases. Looked up from germline, CDR1 is DFQATT and CDR2 is SNEGSKA (reference sequence).

A few counts support this clonotype. The V gene is TRBV25-1, the J gene TRBJ2-1; TRBD1 is a possible D gene (6 bases). CDR3 length: 14 amino acids. In germline, CDR1 is MGHDK, CDR2 SYGVNS. V was trimmed by 3 bases and J by 8 bases, leaving 14 bases between them. CDR3 amino acids: CASSEGAVRDEQFF. DNA for the CDR3: TGTGCCAGCAGTGAGGGGGCGGTTCGAGATGAGCAGTTCTTC.

There are a few counts of this clonotype. The chain carries TRBV3-1 and TRBJ2-5; D gene unclear. The germline V gene encodes CDR1 LGHDT and CDR2 YNNKEL (reference sequence). V was pared by 5 bases and J by 5 bases, with 15 bases between. This CDR3 region has 14 residues. This chain's CDR3 is CASSWAVLGETQYF. The CDR3 nucleotides read TGTGCCAGCAGCTGGGCCGTCCTCGGGGAGACCCAGTACTTC.

This clonotype was found a few times. CDR3 nucleotides: TGTGCCAGCAGTGCCCAACAGGGGTATGGCTACACCTTC. Encoded protein: CASSAQQGYGYTF. The V and J genes are TRBV28 and TRBJ1-2; 7 nucleotides match TRBD1. Germline CDR1 MDHEN, CDR2 SYDVKM. The V and J ends lost 5 bases and 5 bases, in that order; junction bases with no gene match: 5. The CDR3 has 13 amino acids.

The rearrangement uses TRBV6-2 or TRBV6-3 and TRBJ2-7, with TRBD1 matching 10 bases. This CDR3 is 14 amino acids long. J gave up 6 bases and V 2 bases, and 4 bases lay outside the gene matches. Germline CDR1 reads MNHEY; CDR2 reads SVGEGT. The CDR3 here is CASSYLGTGVEQYV. CDR3 nucleotides: TGTGCCAGCAGTTACCTCGGGACAGGGGTCGAGCAGTACGTC.

This clonotype was counted many times. V is TRBV29-1 and J is TRBJ2-7; D perhaps matches TRBD2 (7 bases). Germline V lookup: CDR1 SQVTM, CDR2 ANQGSEA. The CDR3 contains 12 residues. Trimming cost V 3 bases and J 6 bases, with 12 bases left between them. DNA for the CDR3: TGCAGCGTTGAGGGAGGGGGTGGCGAGCAGTACTTC. Protein sequence: CSVEGGGGEQYF.

V usage is TRBV12-3 or TRBV12-4 and J usage is TRBJ1-2; D is possibly TRBD1 (5 bases). V lost 5 bases, J lost 4 bases, and 11 bases lay in between. The CDR3 covers 13 residues. CDR3 bases: TGTGCCAGCAGTGGGACGGACGGCTATGGCTACACCTTC. It codes for CASSGTDGYGYTF.

This clonotype has only a few counts. This chain uses TRBV9 with TRBJ2-1, with TRBD2 matching 9 bases. J gave up 8 bases and V 1 base, and 10 bases lay outside the gene matches. Germline lookup yields CDR1 SGDLS and CDR2 YYNGEE. The CDR3 covers 16 residues. CDR3 residues: CASSVWGGRDGDEQFF. The DNA for the CDR3 is TGTGCCAGCAGCGTATGGGGCGGGAGGGACGGCGATGAGCAGTTCTTC. Full variable domain (remainder filled in from reference TRBV9 and TRBJ2-1): DSGVTQTPKHLITATGQRVTLRCSPRSGDLSVYWYQQSLDQGLQFLIQYYNGEERAKGNILERFSAQQFPDLHSELNLSSLELGDSALYFCASSVWGGRDGDEQFFGPGTRLTVL.

The V and J genes are TRBV11-2 and TRBJ2-1; D perhaps matches TRBD1 (9 bases). Germline V gives CDR1 SGHAT, CDR2 FQNNGV. The CDR3 totals 16 residues. Deletions cut 4 bases from V and 13 bases from J, with 26 bases between. The CDR3 sequence: CASSSGGTGPSQDQFF. The CDR3 DNA reads as TGTGCCAGCAGCTCGGGGGGGACAGGGCCCTCGCAAGACCAGTTCTTC.